Below are 27 T cell receptor beta chains sequenced from a single sample in a study of cytomegalovirus exposure and HLA in healthy donors. A multiplex PCR was run with 60 Vbeta primers and 13 Jbeta primers. Profiled with immunoSEQ multiplex PCR; TCRdb holds only in-frame clones, not every one. The sample records roughly 180,000 clones, 9.5% being singletons. Input material: PBMCs. These TCRs come from a woman aged 30 to 39 in good health and CMV-seropositive.

This chain connects TRBV5-4 to TRBJ2-7; tentatively, D is TRBD1 (5 bases). Trimming left V 0 bases short and J 3 bases short, with 16 bases between. This CDR3 contains 16 residues. The germline V gene encodes CDR1 SGHNT and CDR2 YYREEE (reference sequence). CDR3 loop: CASSLVGAGIFYEQYF. The CDR3 DNA is TGTGCCAGCAGCTTGGTGGGCGCAGGGATTTTCTACGAGCAGTACTTC.

This chain uses TRBV2 with TRBJ2-5; 15 positions agree with TRBD2. In germline, CDR1 is SNHLY, CDR2 FYNNEI. V lost 6 bases and J lost 5; bases outside the gene matches: 1. The CDR3 contains 14 residues. The DNA of the CDR3 is TGTGCCAGCAGAGGACTAGCGGGAGGGGAGACCCAGTACTTC. This sequence encodes CASRGLAGGETQYF.

The V and J genes are TRBV29-1 and TRBJ1-4; possibly TRBD1 for D (6 bases). Germline CDR1 SQVTM, CDR2 ANQGSEA. This CDR3 is 16 amino acids long. The V end was cut by 0 bases, the J end by 0 bases, with 11 bases between. CDR3 region: CSVEEGATSTNEKLFF. The CDR3 region has the DNA TGCAGCGTTGAAGAGGGGGCTACTTCAACTAATGAAAAACTGTTTTTT.

The chain joins TRBV18 to TRBJ2-1; TRBD2 matches at 8 bases. The CDR3 is 13 amino acids. The germline CDR1 and CDR2 sequences are KGHSH and LQKENI. Unmatched junction bases numbered 4, after V lost 6 bases and J lost 6 bases. In DNA, the CDR3 is TGTGCCAGCTCCCCCGGGGGGGGCAATGAGCAGTTCTTC. Translated, it gives CASSPGGGNEQFF.

The V call is TRBV9, the J call TRBJ1-2; D ambiguous. V was trimmed by 3 bases and J by 7 bases, leaving 13 bases between them. Looked up from germline, CDR1 is SGDLS and CDR2 is YYNGEE. The CDR3 extends over 13 amino acids. CDR3 amino acids: CASSDTESSGYTF. The CDR3 nucleotides are TGTGCCAGCAGCGACACAGAAAGCTCTGGCTACACCTTC.

The V call is TRBV6-4, the J call TRBJ1-1, with 7 bases that match TRBD1. Trimming at V came to 5 bases and at J to 0 bases, leaving 6 bases not matched to a gene. The CDR3 sequence is 15 residues long. Germline CDR1 MRHNA, CDR2 SNTAGT. Here the CDR3 DNA reads TGTGCCAGCAGTCTAAGACAGGGAGTGAACACTGAAGCTTTCTTT. Amino acids: CASSLRQGVNTEAFF.

In nucleotides, the CDR3 is TGTGCCAGCAGTGAAGGCGAGACAGGGGAGCAAGAGACCCAGTACTTC. This translates into CASSEGETGEQETQYF. The chain joins TRBV2 to TRBJ2-5; 8 nucleotides agree with TRBD1. In germline, CDR1 is SNHLY, CDR2 FYNNEI. The CDR3 covers 16 residues. V was clipped by 1 base and J by 2 bases; unmatched bases: 6. The full variable domain, in which reference TRBV2 and TRBJ2-5 provide the parts outside the CDR3, is EPEVTQTPSHQVTQMGQEVILRCVPISNHLYFYWYRQILGQKVEFLVSFYNNEISEKSEIFDDQFSVERPDGSNFTLKIRSTKLEDSAMYFCASSEGETGEQETQYFGPGTRLLVL.

This clone appeared a few times. The chain couples TRBV7-2 to TRBJ2-5, with 12 positions matching TRBD2. This CDR3 spans 15 amino acids. Trimming at V came to 5 bases and at J to 5 bases, leaving 6 bases not matched to a gene. CDR1 is SGHTA, CDR2 FQGNSA, per germline. The CDR3 coding sequence is TGTGCCAGCAGCACGCGACTAGCGGGGGCGGAGACCCAGTACTTC. Its protein product is CASSTRLAGAETQYF.

This clone was seen only a few times. The chain joins TRBV27 to TRBJ2-7, with D possibly matching TRBD2 (6 bases). Germline lookup yields CDR1 MNHEY and CDR2 SMNVEV (reference sequence). CDR3 length equals 15 residues. Trimming stripped 0 bases from V and 3 bases from J, with 12 bases between. The CDR3 DNA sequence: TGTGCCAGCAGTTTATCGGGGGAGGCTCTCTACGAGCAGTACTTC. This sequence encodes CASSLSGEALYEQYF.

This rearrangement joins TRBV11-2 to TRBJ2-7, with 9 bases fitting TRBD2. Trimming removed 1 base from V and 3 bases from J; junction bases left unmatched: 16. There are 19 residues in the CDR3. The germline CDR1 and CDR2 sequences are SGHAT and FQNNGV. CDR3 nucleotide sequence: TGTGCCAGCAGCTTAGGCTTGTCCCCAGCGGGAGGCCGACGCTACGAGCAGTACTTC. Protein: CASSLGLSPAGGRRYEQYF.

This clone showed up just a few times. Other DNA sequences in the sample encode the same CDR3. The chain links TRBV5-1 to TRBJ2-7; 10 bases match TRBD2. The CDR3 is made up of 15 amino acids. V trimming: 0 bases; J trimming: 4 bases; junction bases outside the gene matches: 4. CDR1 is SGHRS and CDR2 is YFSETQ in the germline V gene. The CDR3 region has the DNA TGCGCCAGCAGCTTGGGGCCTAGCGGGAGTTACGAGCAGTACTTC. This gives the protein CASSLGPSGSYEQYF.

CDR3 sequence (DNA): TGTGCCAGCAGCCACGCGGCTTACTATGGCTACACCTTC. Its protein product is CASSHAAYYGYTF. The chain recombines TRBV5-6 with TRBJ1-2; no reliable D call. CDR1 is SGHDT and CDR2 is YYEEEE in the germline V gene. The CDR3 has 13 amino acids. The V end lost 4 bases, the J end lost 3 bases, and 10 bases lay between the germline ends. Looking up the rest from reference TRBV5-6 and TRBJ1-2 gives the full variable domain: DAGVTQSPTHLIKTRGQQVTLRCSPKSGHDTVSWYQQALGQGPQFIFQYYEEEERQRGNFPDRFSGHQFPNYSSELNVNALLLGDSALYLCASSHAAYYGYTFGSGTRLTVV.

A few counts support this clone. The chain has TRBV6-1 and TRBJ2-2, with D unresolved. This CDR3 has 14 residues. The ends were cut back, 1 base at V and 3 bases at J, with 6 bases in the middle. CDR1 is MNHNS and CDR2 is SASEGT in the germline V gene. The CDR3: CASSEGRYTGELFF. As DNA, the CDR3 is TGTGCCAGCAGTGAAGGGCGGTACACCGGGGAGCTGTTTTTT.

The chain combines TRBV7-3 with TRBJ1-5, with D tentatively TRBD1 (5 bases). The germline V and J ends were trimmed by 5 bases and 5 bases, with 19 bases remaining between them. This CDR3 has 16 residues. Germline loops: CDR1 SGHTA, CDR2 FQGTGA. In nucleotides, the CDR3 is TGTGCCAGCAGCCATGGGGGGGGGAGAGGCGATCAGCCCCAGCATTTT. It translates to CASSHGGGRGDQPQHF.

The genes are TRBV5-1 and TRBJ1-5, with 10 positions matching TRBD1. Per the germline V gene, CDR1 is SGHRS and CDR2 is YFSETQ. This CDR3 region has 15 residues. The junction had 8 bases not matched to a gene; V was cut back by 4 bases and J by 7 bases. The CDR3 sequence: CASSPGGTGDQPQHF. CDR3 DNA sequence: TGCGCCAGCAGCCCGGGCGGGACAGGGGACCAGCCCCAGCATTTT.

This clone has more than one count but fewer than ten. The rearrangement uses TRBV6-6 and TRBJ2-3, with TRBD2 as a possible D gene (6 bases). Germline CDR1 MNHNY, CDR2 SVGAGI (reference sequence). The CDR3 is made up of 14 amino acids. V dropped 6 bases and J dropped 3 bases, with 13 bases sitting between them. CDR3 coding DNA: TGTGCCAGCAGGGTCGGGACTCTAACAGATACGCAGTATTTT. Its translation: CASRVGTLTDTQYF.

This clone was picked up a small number of times. The chain joins TRBV15 to TRBJ2-7; 9 bases are a match to TRBD1. The germline V gene has CDR1 LNHNV and CDR2 YYDKDF (reference sequence). The CDR3 sequence is 16 residues long. J was trimmed by 7 bases and V by 4 bases; bases with no gene match: 14. The CDR3 DNA reads TGTGCCACCAGCACCACCTCCGGGACAGGGCTTGAGGAGCAGTACTTC. Amino acids: CATSTTSGTGLEEQYF.

This sequence joins TRBV15 and TRBJ2-1; TRBD2 agrees at 10 bases. The germline V gene has CDR1 LNHNV and CDR2 YYDKDF (reference sequence). Trimming took 5 bases from V and 2 from J; bases not matched to a gene: 3. The CDR3 is made up of 15 amino acids. CDR3 in amino acids: CATSPGTSAYNEQFF. Written as DNA, the CDR3 is TGTGCCACCAGCCCCGGGACTAGCGCCTACAATGAGCAGTTCTTC.

This clone was observed a handful of times. The CDR3 spells CASSQEQGIYEQYF. CDR3 nucleotides: TGTGCCAGCAGCCAAGAGCAGGGTATCTACGAGCAGTACTTC. The chain joins TRBV14 to TRBJ2-7; TRBD1 might be the D (5 bases). Per germline, CDR1 SGHDN and CDR2 FVKESK. The CDR3 extends over 14 amino acids. With 0 bases removed from V and 3 bases from J, the gap between germline ends came to 9 bases.

This chain uses TRBV18 with TRBJ2-7; 9 positions match TRBD1. The germline V gene has CDR1 KGHSH and CDR2 LQKENI. V gave up 4 bases and J gave up 3 bases; unmatched junction bases: 7. The CDR3 runs to 15 residues. CDR3 residues: CASSHSGTGIYEQYF. The CDR3 bases are TGTGCCAGCTCACACTCCGGGACAGGGATCTACGAGCAGTACTTC.

This chain connects TRBV18 to TRBJ1-2; D unresolved. The CDR3 loop spans 14 amino acids. From germline, CDR1 is KGHSH and CDR2 LQKENI. Trimming stripped 0 bases from V and 5 bases from J, with 10 bases between. The chain's CDR3 is CASSPPSEGYGYTF. DNA for the CDR3: TGTGCCAGCTCACCACCGAGTGAGGGATATGGCTACACCTTC.

This clone has only a few counts. This chain joins TRBV10-2 and TRBJ1-5, with 9 nucleotides matching TRBD1. V was clipped by 6 bases and J by 2 bases; unmatched bases: 8. CDR3 length: 16 residues. Germline V lookup: CDR1 WSHSY, CDR2 SAAADI. The CDR3 protein is CASRLTGGVGNQPQHF. The CDR3, as DNA: TGCGCCAGCAGATTGACAGGGGGGGTGGGCAATCAGCCCCAGCATTTT.

This clone has a handful of counts. V and J are TRBV14 and TRBJ1-1; 11 positions agree with TRBD1. The CDR3 is made up of 15 amino acids. From germline, CDR1 is SGHDN and CDR2 FVKESK. The V gene end was trimmed by 4 bases and the J gene end by 5 bases; junction bases not matched to a gene: 6. DNA for the CDR3: TGTGCCAGCAGCCTGAGGGACAGGGGGGGAACTGAAGCTTTCTTT. It specifies CASSLRDRGGTEAFF.

This clone was seen more than once but under ten times. The V and J genes are TRBV30 and TRBJ1-4; D is ambiguous. Germline V CDR1 and CDR2: GTSNPN, SVGIG (reference sequence). The CDR3 spans 14 residues. Trimming removed 0 bases at V and 7 bases at J, with 12 bases between. In DNA form, the CDR3 reads TGTGCCTGGAGTGTGACTGGGCGGGGTGAAAAACTGTTTTTT. It codes for CAWSVTGRGEKLFF. Based on the CDR3 plus reference TRBV30 and TRBJ1-4, the full variable domain is SQTIHQWPATLVQPVGSPLSLECTVEGTSNPNLYWYRQAAGRGLQLLFYSVGIGQISSEVPQNLSASRPQDRQFILSSKKLLLSDSGFYLCAWSVTGRGEKLFFGSGTQLSVL.

The chain employs TRBV18 and TRBJ1-4; D gene uncertain. Germline CDR1 and CDR2: KGHSH and LQKENI. There are 12 residues in the CDR3. The V and J ends lost 5 bases and 7 bases respectively, with 8 bases between them. The CDR3 sequence: CASSVEGEKLFF. DNA of the CDR3: TGTGCCAGCTCAGTCGAGGGTGAAAAACTGTTTTTT.

The chain uses TRBV7-6 and TRBJ2-3; 10 bases map to TRBD2. Looked up from germline, CDR1 is SGHVS and CDR2 is FNYEAQ. CDR3 length: 13 amino acids. J lost 11 bases, V lost 5 bases, and 7 bases had no gene match. The DNA for the CDR3 is TGTGCCAGCAGCCAACTAGCGGGATTGAAGCAGTATTTT. It encodes CASSQLAGLKQYF.

As to this clone: A read error may account for a junction end that differs from germline. The rearrangement uses TRBV2 and TRBJ1-4; 9 bases map to TRBD1. Germline CDR1 SNHLY, CDR2 FYNNEI. This CDR3 is 12 amino acids long. The CDR3 here is CASREDRGRTSF. CDR3 DNA sequence: TGTGCCAGCAGGGAGGACAGGGGACGAACCAGCTTT.